Following are 19 T cell receptor beta chains from one sample sequenced in a study of a mutant IDH1 vaccine in newly diagnosed glioma. The table came from immunoSEQ multiplex PCR; TCRdb's copy has only in-frame clones and leaves some out. The table has fewer than 100,000 clones, around 90% seen once. The sample's time point: baseline, week 1 (first vaccination visit). Treatment given: pre-vaccination baseline after standard-of-care therapy. Sample: PBMCs, taken from a glioma patient treated with radiotherapy, temozolomide or both. The origin of the receptors is a woman aged 45-65 years with glioma.

This chain uses TRBV18 with TRBJ1-2; TRBD1 is a possible D gene (5 bases). This CDR3 spans 14 amino acids. V lost 1 base to trimming and J lost 2 bases, with 8 bases between them. In germline, CDR1 is KGHSH, CDR2 LQKENI. As DNA, the CDR3 is TGTGCCAGCTCACCACTCGGGGGGAACTATGGCTACACCTTC. Translation: CASSPLGGNYGYTF.

V gene TRBV15 combines with J gene TRBJ1-1; D gene uncertain. Trimming removed 0 bases at V and 7 bases at J, with 15 bases between. Per germline, CDR1 LNHNV and CDR2 YYDKDF (reference sequence). This CDR3 has 15 amino acids. CDR3 amino acids: CATSREGSQLSEAFF. DNA for the CDR3: TGTGCCACCAGCAGAGAAGGGTCCCAGCTCAGTGAAGCTTTCTTT.

This clone was detected once. The V and J genes are TRBV14 and TRBJ2-7; D possibly matches TRBD1 or TRBD2 (5 bases each). Trimming shortened V by 8 bases and J by 2 bases, and 16 bases separated the two germline ends. Germline V CDR1 and CDR2: SGHDN, FVKESK. The CDR3 contains 14 residues. The CDR3 loop reads CASLDSGRPYEQYF. CDR3 in DNA: TGTGCCAGCTTGGACTCGGGACGGCCCTACGAGCAGTACTTC.

The chain is built from TRBV9 and TRBJ2-1; the match to TRBD1 covers 7 bases. Germline V lookup: CDR1 SGDLS, CDR2 YYNGEE. The CDR3 is made up of 15 amino acids. V was pared by 2 bases and J by 0 bases, with 2 bases of the junction left unmatched. The CDR3, as DNA: TGTGCCAGCAGCGTGACAGGGAGCTCCTACAATGAGCAGTTCTTC. This gives the protein CASSVTGSSYNEQFF.

This clone was detected once. The genes are TRBV5-4 and TRBJ2-7; TRBD2 aligns across 8 bases. CDR1 is SGHNT and CDR2 is YYREEE in the germline V gene (reference sequence). The CDR3 consists of 15 residues. With 4 bases clipped from V and 4 bases from J, the junction kept 10 bases outside the gene matches. The CDR3 sequence is CASSAGLAVTYEQYF. DNA for the CDR3: TGTGCCAGCAGCGCTGGACTAGCAGTGACTTACGAGCAGTACTTC.

CDR3 DNA sequence: TGCGCCAGCAGCAAAAGAACCTTGGACAGGGGCTCTGGAAACACCATATATTTT. The encoded protein is CASSKRTLDRGSGNTIYF. The V call is TRBV5-1, the J call TRBJ1-3; 9 nucleotides line up with TRBD1. With 4 bases clipped from V and 0 bases from J, the junction kept 11 bases outside the gene matches. The CDR3 has 18 residues. The germline V gene encodes CDR1 SGHRS and CDR2 YFSETQ.

This sequence joins TRBV5-5 and TRBJ2-7; D possibly corresponds to TRBD2 (6 bases). V shed 1 base and J shed 6 bases, with 11 bases lying between them. Germline values: CDR1 SGHKS, CDR2 YYEKEE (reference sequence). CDR3 length: 13 residues. Here the CDR3 reads CASSLKGGTEQYF. CDR3 DNA sequence: TGTGCCAGCAGCTTGAAGGGAGGCACCGAGCAGTACTTC.

The rearrangement uses TRBV20-1 and TRBJ2-7; the match to TRBD1 covers 7 bases. The CDR3 sequence is 11 residues long. The V gene's germline CDR1 is DFQATT and CDR2 SNEGSKA (reference sequence). V dropped 1 base and J dropped 6; count of bases not matched to a gene: 0. CDR3 sequence (DNA): TGCAGTGCTAGAGGGACAGGCGAGCAGTACTTC. It encodes CSARGTGEQYF.

The chain links TRBV5-1 to TRBJ1-4, with TRBD1 identical over 7 bases. This CDR3 region has 14 residues. The V gene's germline CDR1 is SGHRS and CDR2 YFSETQ. V gave up 4 bases and J gave up 6 bases; unmatched junction bases: 6. This chain's CDR3 is CASSLRDSHEKLFF. The CDR3 DNA reads as TGCGCCAGCAGCCTCCGGGACAGCCATGAAAAACTGTTTTTT.

The chain joins TRBV29-1 to TRBJ2-3, with TRBD1 as a possible D gene (6 bases). Germline lookup yields CDR1 SQVTM and CDR2 ANQGSEA. The CDR3 runs 14 residues. The germline V and J ends were trimmed by 7 bases and 0 bases, with 14 bases remaining between them. CDR3 region: CSAATGTSTDTQYF. CDR3 coding DNA: TGCAGCGCCGCGACAGGCACTAGCACAGATACGCAGTATTTT.

The table lists this clone with a count of one. The junction and the germline gene differ at one end; a read error may be behind it. The V call is TRBV6-5, the J call TRBJ1-5; tentatively, D is TRBD1 (5 bases). The CDR3 has 14 residues. Per the germline V gene, CDR1 is MNHEY and CDR2 is SVGAGI. The CDR3 region has the DNA TGTACCAGCAGTTCCTTCAGGGTGAGTCAGCCCCAGCATTTT. Its protein product is CTSSSFRVSQPQHF.

This chain joins TRBV4-1 and TRBJ2-5, with 12 bases that match TRBD2. The J call is doubtful: the DNA matches TRBJ2-7 better. This CDR3 is built from 17 residues. Germline V gene lookup returns CDR1 MGHRA and CDR2 YSYEKL. CDR3 residues: CASSQVLAGGPGYEQYF. The CDR3 coding sequence is TGCGCCAGCAGCCAAGTACTAGCGGGAGGTCCTGGGTACGAGCAGTACTTC.

The gene calls are TRBV14 and TRBJ2-1; the D is unclear. In germline, CDR1 is SGHDN, CDR2 FVKESK. V shed 5 bases and J shed 0 bases, with 8 bases lying between them. CDR3 length equals 14 residues. DNA of the CDR3: TGTGCCAGCAGCGCGCGAGCCTCCTACAATGAGCAGTTCTTC. This codes for CASSARASYNEQFF.

This clone appeared a few times. The genes are TRBV6-5 and TRBJ2-7, with D tentatively TRBD1 or TRBD2 (5 bases each). Per germline, CDR1 MNHEY and CDR2 SVGAGI. This CDR3 spans 11 amino acids. V was shortened by 8 bases and J by 7 bases, with 12 bases between the two germline ends. For the CDR3, the DNA is TGTGCCAGCGGCCTATGGGGGGAGCAGTACTTC. Protein sequence: CASGLWGEQYF.

The chain recombines TRBV7-2 with TRBJ2-1; D remains ambiguous. The CDR3 has 13 residues. Between the trimmed V and J ends, which lost 0 bases and 10 bases, there was a span of 10 bases. Germline V gene sequence: CDR1 SGHTA, CDR2 FQGNSA. CDR3: CASSLAPETEQFF. The CDR3 DNA follows: TGTGCCAGCAGCTTAGCGCCCGAGACCGAGCAGTTCTTC. The full variable domain, in which reference TRBV7-2 and TRBJ2-1 provide the parts outside the CDR3, is GAGVSQSPSNKVTEKGKDVELRCDPISGHTALYWYRQSLGQGLEFLIYFQGNSAPDKSGLPSDRFSAERTGGSVSTLTIQRTQQEDSAVYLCASSLAPETEQFFGPGTRLTVL.

The rearrangement links TRBV28 to TRBJ1-2; a possible D gene is TRBD1 (6 bases). This CDR3 contains 14 residues. CDR1 MDHEN and CDR2 SYDVKM come from the germline V gene. V shed 5 bases and J shed 1 base, with 11 bases lying between them. CDR3 sequence: CASSPGQFNYGYTF. CDR3 DNA: TGTGCCAGCAGTCCCGGACAGTTTAACTATGGCTACACCTTC.

J is TRBJ1-2 and V is TRBV7-9; tentative D call: TRBD1 (5 bases). Per the germline V gene, CDR1 is SEHNR and CDR2 is FQNEAQ (reference sequence). Trimming shortened V by 5 bases and J by 2 bases, and 9 bases separated the two germline ends. The CDR3 has 13 residues. The CDR3 here is CASSRGGNYGYTF. CDR3 DNA sequence: TGTGCCAGCAGCCGGGGGGGAAACTATGGCTACACCTTC.

The rearrangement joins TRBV2 to TRBJ2-2; the D is unclear. CDR3 length: 17 amino acids. CDR1 and CDR2 from the germline V gene are SNHLY and FYNNEI. Deletions cut 2 bases from V and 1 base from J, with 14 bases between. The CDR3 nucleotides read TGTGCCAGCAGTGAATTGAGGTCATTTCAGAACACCGGGGAGCTGTTTTTT. Protein: CASSELRSFQNTGELFF. Complete variable domain (other parts from reference TRBV2 and TRBJ2-2): EPEVTQTPSHQVTQMGQEVILRCVPISNHLYFYWYRQILGQKVEFLVSFYNNEISEKSEIFDDQFSVERPDGSNFTLKIRSTKLEDSAMYFCASSELRSFQNTGELFFGEGSRLTVL.

This chain uses TRBV5-1 with TRBJ2-2; the match to TRBD2 covers 8 bases. V dropped 2 bases and J dropped 4; count of bases not matched to a gene: 7. The CDR3 length is 16 residues. Germline V CDR1 and CDR2: SGHRS, YFSETQ. CDR3 in DNA: TGCGCCAGCAGCTTTCTAGAAGCGGGAGCCACCGGGGAGCTGTTTTTT. It translates to CASSFLEAGATGELFF.